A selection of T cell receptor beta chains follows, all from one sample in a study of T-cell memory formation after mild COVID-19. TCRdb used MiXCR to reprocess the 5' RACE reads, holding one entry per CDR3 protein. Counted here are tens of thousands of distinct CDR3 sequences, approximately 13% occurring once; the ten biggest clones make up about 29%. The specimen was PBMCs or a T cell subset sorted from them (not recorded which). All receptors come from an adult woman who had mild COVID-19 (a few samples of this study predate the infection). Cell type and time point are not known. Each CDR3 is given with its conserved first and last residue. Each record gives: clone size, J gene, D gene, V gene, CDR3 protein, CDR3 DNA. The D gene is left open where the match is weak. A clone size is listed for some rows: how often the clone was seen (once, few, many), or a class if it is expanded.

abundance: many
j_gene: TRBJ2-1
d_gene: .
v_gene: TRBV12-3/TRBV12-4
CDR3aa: CASSLLADEQFF
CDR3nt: TGTGCCAGCAGTCTCCTAGCTGATGAGCAGTTCTTC

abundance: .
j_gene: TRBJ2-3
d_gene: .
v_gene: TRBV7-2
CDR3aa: CASSLGLGGTDTQYF
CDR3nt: TGTGCCAGCAGCCTAGGGTTAGGGGGCACAGATACGCAGTATTTT

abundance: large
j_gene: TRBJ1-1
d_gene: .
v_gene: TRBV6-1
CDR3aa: CASSGAGLGWTEAFF
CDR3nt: TGTGCCAGCAGTGGGGCAGGGTTAGGATGGACTGAAGCTTTCTTT

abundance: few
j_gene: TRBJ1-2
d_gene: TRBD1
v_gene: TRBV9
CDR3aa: CASSLGTGPSYGYTF
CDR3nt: TGTGCCAGCAGCCTGGGGACAGGGCCAAGCTATGGCTACACCTTC

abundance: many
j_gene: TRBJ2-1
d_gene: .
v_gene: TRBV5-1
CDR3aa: CASSLGHEQFF
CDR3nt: TGCGCCAGCAGCTTGGGGCATGAGCAGTTCTTC

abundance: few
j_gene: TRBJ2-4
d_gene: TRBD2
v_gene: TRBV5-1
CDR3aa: CASSYGLAGNSLNIQYF
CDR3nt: TGCGCCAGCAGCTACGGACTAGCGGGGAACTCTTTAAACATTCAGTACTTC

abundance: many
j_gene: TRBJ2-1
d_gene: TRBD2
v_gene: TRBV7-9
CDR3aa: CASCHRDYHYNEQFF
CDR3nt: TGTGCCAGCTGCCACCGGGACTATCACTACAATGAGCAGTTCTTC

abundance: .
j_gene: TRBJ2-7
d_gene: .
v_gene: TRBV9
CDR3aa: CASGGLSGHEQYF
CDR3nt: TGTGCCAGCGGTGGACTATCGGGCCACGAGCAGTACTTC

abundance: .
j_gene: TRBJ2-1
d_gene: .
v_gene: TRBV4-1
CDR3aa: CASSPEGRDNEQFF
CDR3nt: TGCGCCAGCAGCCCCGAGGGCCGGGACAATGAGCAGTTCTTC

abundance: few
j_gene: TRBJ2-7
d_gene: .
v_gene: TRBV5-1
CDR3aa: CASSPEAGPYYEQYF
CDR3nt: TGCGCCAGCAGCCCGGAGGCAGGACCATACTACGAGCAGTACTTC

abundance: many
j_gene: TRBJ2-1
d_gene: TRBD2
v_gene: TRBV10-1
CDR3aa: CASSDSAGGPLTVF
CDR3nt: TGCGCCAGCAGTGATTCGGCGGGGGGACCCCTTACGGTCTTC

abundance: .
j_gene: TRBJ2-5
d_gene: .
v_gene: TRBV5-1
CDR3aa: CASSVTLQETQYF
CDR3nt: TGCGCCAGCAGCGTGACACTTCAAGAGACCCAGTACTTC

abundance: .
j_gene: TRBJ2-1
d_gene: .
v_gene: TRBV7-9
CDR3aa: CASSKINWDNEQFF
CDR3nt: TGTGCCAGCAGTAAAATAAACTGGGACAATGAGCAGTTCTTC

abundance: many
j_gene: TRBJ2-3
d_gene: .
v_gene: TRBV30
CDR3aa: CAWSLGSSDTQYF
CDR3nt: TGTGCCTGGAGTCTTGGGAGCTCCGATACGCAGTATTTT

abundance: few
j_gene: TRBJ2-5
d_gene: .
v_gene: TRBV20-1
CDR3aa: CSARDYQGVETQYF
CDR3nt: TGCAGTGCTAGAGATTATCAGGGCGTGGAGACCCAGTACTTC

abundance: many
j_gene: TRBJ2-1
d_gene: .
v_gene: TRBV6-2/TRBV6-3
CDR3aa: CASSYSGEQFF
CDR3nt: TGTGCCAGCAGTTACTCTGGAGAGCAGTTCTTC

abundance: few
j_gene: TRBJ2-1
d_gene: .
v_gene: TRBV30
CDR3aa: CAWTSAGKIPFNEQFF
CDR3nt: TGTGCCTGGACTTCGGCCGGGAAAATTCCGTTCAATGAGCAGTTCTTC

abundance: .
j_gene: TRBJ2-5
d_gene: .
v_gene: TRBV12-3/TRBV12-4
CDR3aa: CASSTQSGYAETQYF
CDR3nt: TGTGCCAGCAGCACACAATCAGGGTATGCAGAGACCCAGTACTTC

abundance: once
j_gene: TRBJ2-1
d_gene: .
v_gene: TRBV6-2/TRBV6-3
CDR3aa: CASRRPPYNEQFF
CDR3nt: TGTGCCAGCAGGAGGCCACCCTACAATGAGCAGTTCTTC

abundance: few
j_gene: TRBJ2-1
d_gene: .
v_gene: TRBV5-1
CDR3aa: CASSLDSREFNYNEQFF
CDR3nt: TGCGCCAGCAGCTTGGACTCCAGGGAGTTCAATTACAATGAGCAGTTCTTC

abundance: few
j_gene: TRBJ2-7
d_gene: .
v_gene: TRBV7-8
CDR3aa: CASSLAVSYEQYF
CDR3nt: TGTGCCAGCAGCTTAGCGGTCTCCTACGAGCAGTACTTC

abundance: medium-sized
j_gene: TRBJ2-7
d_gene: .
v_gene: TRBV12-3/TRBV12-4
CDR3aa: CASSPFPQEGEQYF
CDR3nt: TGTGCCAGCAGCCCCTTTCCCCAGGAGGGCGAGCAGTACTTC

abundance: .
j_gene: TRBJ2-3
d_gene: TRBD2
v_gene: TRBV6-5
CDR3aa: CASSKAIGGADTQYF
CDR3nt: TGTGCCAGCAGTAAGGCTATCGGGGGGGCAGATACGCAGTATTTT

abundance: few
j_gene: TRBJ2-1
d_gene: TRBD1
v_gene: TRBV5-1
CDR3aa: CASSLLSGQGYNEQFF
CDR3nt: TGCGCCAGCAGCTTGCTATCGGGACAGGGGTACAATGAGCAGTTCTTC

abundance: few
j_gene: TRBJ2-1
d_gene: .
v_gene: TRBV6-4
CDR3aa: CASIRRGTPYNEQFF
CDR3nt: TGTGCCAGCATCAGAAGAGGGACCCCCTACAATGAGCAGTTCTTC

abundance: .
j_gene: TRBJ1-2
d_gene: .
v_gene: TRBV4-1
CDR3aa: CASSQDRGTSNYGYTF
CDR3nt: TGCGCCAGCAGCCAAGATAGGGGCACCTCTAACTATGGCTACACCTTC

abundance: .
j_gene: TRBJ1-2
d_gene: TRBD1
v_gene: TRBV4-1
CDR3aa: CASSQEQGGPGYTF
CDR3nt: TGCGCCAGCAGTCAGGAACAGGGGGGTCCTGGCTACACCTTC

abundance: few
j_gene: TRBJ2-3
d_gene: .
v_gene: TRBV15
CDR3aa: CATSRVDQAGGTDTQYF
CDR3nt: TGTGCCACCAGCAGAGTAGACCAGGCAGGGGGCACAGATACGCAGTATTTT

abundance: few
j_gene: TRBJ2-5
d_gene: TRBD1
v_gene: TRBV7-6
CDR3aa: CASSPPDGQDQETQYF
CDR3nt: TGTGCCAGCAGCCCACCCGACGGACAGGACCAAGAGACCCAGTACTTC

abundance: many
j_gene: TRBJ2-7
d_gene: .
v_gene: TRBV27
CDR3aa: CASSLALSYEQYF
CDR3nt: TGTGCCAGCAGTTTAGCCCTCTCCTACGAGCAGTACTTC

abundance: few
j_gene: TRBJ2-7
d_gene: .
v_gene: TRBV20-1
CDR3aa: CSATYLAVHSYEQYF
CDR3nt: TGCAGTGCTACCTACTTAGCGGTCCACTCCTACGAGCAGTACTTC

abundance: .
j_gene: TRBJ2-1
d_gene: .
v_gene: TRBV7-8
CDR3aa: CASSVRIQQFF
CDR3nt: TGTGCCAGCAGCGTACGGATCCAGCAGTTCTTC

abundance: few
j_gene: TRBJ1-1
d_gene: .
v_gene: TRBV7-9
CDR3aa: CASSLYSGMNTEAFF
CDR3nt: TGTGCCAGCAGCTTATATTCAGGGATGAACACTGAAGCTTTCTTT

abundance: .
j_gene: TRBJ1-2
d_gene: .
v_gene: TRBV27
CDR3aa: CASSWAPNYGYTF
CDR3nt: TGTGCCAGCAGTTGGGCACCTAACTATGGCTACACCTTC

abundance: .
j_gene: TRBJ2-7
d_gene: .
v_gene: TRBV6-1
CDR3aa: CASGYPPLREGHVTYEQYF
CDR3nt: TGTGCCAGCGGATACCCTCCACTGCGCGAGGGGCACGTAACCTACGAGCAGTACTTC

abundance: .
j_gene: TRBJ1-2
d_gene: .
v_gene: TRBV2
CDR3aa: CASSEDSTYGYTF
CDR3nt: TGTGCCAGCAGTGAGGATAGTACCTATGGCTACACCTTC

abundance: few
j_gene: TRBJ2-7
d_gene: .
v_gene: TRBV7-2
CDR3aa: CASSTRVNEQYF
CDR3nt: TGTGCCAGCAGCACCAGGGTTAACGAGCAGTACTTC

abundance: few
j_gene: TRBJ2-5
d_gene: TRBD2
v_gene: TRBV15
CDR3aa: CATSRGKDPGGTQYF
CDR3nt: TGTGCCACCAGCAGAGGGAAAGACCCGGGGGGAACCCAGTACTTC

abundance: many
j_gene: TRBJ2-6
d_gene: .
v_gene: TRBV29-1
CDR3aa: CSILDWKTGANVLTF
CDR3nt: TGCAGTATCCTGGACTGGAAAACTGGGGCCAACGTCCTGACTTTC

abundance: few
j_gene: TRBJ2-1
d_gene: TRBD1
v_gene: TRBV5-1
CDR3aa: CASSGLRDRGRWQFF
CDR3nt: TGCGCCAGCAGCGGACTCCGGGACAGGGGGCGGTGGCAGTTCTTC

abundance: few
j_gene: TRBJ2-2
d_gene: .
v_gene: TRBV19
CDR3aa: CASSIASNTGELFF
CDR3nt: TGTGCCAGTAGTATAGCCTCGAACACCGGGGAGCTGTTTTTT